This TCR beta chain was recorded in a study of T cell responses to AZD1222 COVID-19 vaccine. Overall study results and limits: The study reported that nearly half of spike-specific TCRs target unmutated variant regions. All repertoire sampling was performed exclusively after the peak T cell response. Regions 160-218 and 743-854 dominated among vaccine-associated CD4 TCRs spanning spike.

On this clone itself: Its antigen remains unidentified.

Both about-4-week and about-12-week second-dose recipients were combined. This CDR3 comprises 16 residues. The V and J ends lost 6 bases and 7 bases respectively, with 23 bases between them. Germline V gene data show CDR1 as SGHRS and CDR2 as YFSETQ. Data came from immunoSEQ multiplex PCR; TCRdb stores just in-frame clones and leaves some out. The profile covers approximately 130,000 clones, with about nine tenths appearing a single time and 8% to 10% taken by the ten largest. The chain recombines TRBV5-1 with TRBJ2-1; a possible D gene is TRBD2 (6 bases). The sequence was obtained from an adult who received the AZD1222 COVID-19 vaccine. Here the sequenced sample was peripheral blood, taken 28 days after the second AZD1222 dose. In DNA form, the CDR3 reads TGCGCCAGCACCCCGAACATAGGGACTGGGGAGAATGAGCAGTTCTTC. It codes for CASTPNIGTGENEQFF.